A selection of T cell receptor beta chains follows, all from one sample in a study of regulatory T cells in long-lasting Graves disease. TCRdb reprocessed the multiplex PCR reads via MiXCR and lists one record per CDR3 protein. The profile covers some 320,000 distinct CDR3 sequences, with about a sixth appearing a single time and less than 40% taken by the ten largest. Sample: peripheral blood mononuclear cells (PBMCs), taken at new diagnosis, from a patient treated with antithyroid drugs. Receptors were obtained from a female donor with Graves disease. CDR3s include the opening cysteine and the closing phenylalanine or tryptophan. A D gene is named only where the DNA matches it firmly. Size is stated for part of the rows, as once, few or many counts, or as a class when the clone is expanded.

>NA|NA|TRBJ2-1|TRBV10-3
TGTGCCATCAGTGATTCCGGGTACGGGGATGAGCAGTTCTTC
CAISDSGYGDEQFF
>NA|many|TRBJ1-4|TRBV3-1
TGTGCCAGCAGCCAAGCCGGGACAGAAAAACTGTTTTTT
CASSQAGTEKLFF
>NA|many|TRBJ1-1|TRBV19
TGTGCCAGTAGTACCGCGGGCCGGGGGGCGAACACTGAAGCTTTCTTT
CASSTAGRGANTEAFF
>NA|many|TRBJ2-2|TRBV28
TGTGCCAGCAGTTTAAGGGATCCTACCGGGGAGCTGTTTTTT
CASSLRDPTGELFF
>NA|many|TRBJ2-1|TRBV28
TGTGCCTTACGGAGCGAGAGCTACAATGAGCAGTTCTTC
CALRSESYNEQFF
>TRBD1|many|TRBJ2-7|TRBV14
TGTGCCAGCAGCTTTGACAGGGTCAACGAGCAGTACTTC
CASSFDRVNEQYF
>NA|few|TRBJ2-7|TRBV19
TGTGCCAGTAGTAACGGCCCCTCCTACGAGCAGTACTTC
CASSNGPSYEQYF
>NA|NA|TRBJ2-1|TRBV5-6
TGTGCCAGCAGCTCCCGTCGGGAAGTTGGTAATGAGCAGTTCTTC
CASSSRREVGNEQFF
>NA|NA|TRBJ1-1|TRBV3-1
TGTGCCAGCAGCCCAGAGAGGCGTTTGAACACTGAAGCTTTCTTT
CASSPERRLNTEAFF
>NA|medium-sized|TRBJ2-7|TRBV5-1
TGTGCCAGCAGCTTGGGAGCAGCGGACTCCTACGAGCAGTACTTC
CASSLGAADSYEQYF
>NA|many|TRBJ1-1|TRBV19
TGTGCCAGTAGTATTCGGGGGGGAGAGGCTTTCTTT
CASSIRGGEAFF
>NA|many|TRBJ2-7|TRBV19
TGTGCCAGTAGCACCGACAGCTTTTTATCCTACGAGCAGTACTTC
CASSTDSFLSYEQYF
>TRBD2|NA|TRBJ2-7|TRBV7-9
TGTGCCAGCAGCTCCCTAGCGGCGGATTGGTTTTATCCCACTTACGAGCAGTACTTC
CASSSLAADWFYPTYEQYF
>NA|many|TRBJ1-5|TRBV3-1
TGTGCCAGCAGCCGGGAACAGGGCAATCAGCCCCAGCATTTT
CASSREQGNQPQHF
>TRBD2|many|TRBJ2-7|TRBV20-1
TGCAGTGCTAGAGTGCCTAGCGGGAGCTACGAGCAGTACTTC
CSARVPSGSYEQYF
>TRBD1|many|TRBJ2-7|TRBV28
TGTGCCAGCAGTTACCAGGGGGCAGGATCCTACGAGCAGTACTTC
CASSYQGAGSYEQYF
>TRBD1|many|TRBJ1-1|TRBV19
TGTGCCAGTAGTATAGAACAGGGGATCACTGAAGCTTTCTTT
CASSIEQGITEAFF
>TRBD2|many|TRBJ2-1|TRBV5-1
TGCGCCAGCGGACTTGGCGTCACTAGCGGGAGTAGGGTAAATGAGCAGTTCTTC
CASGLGVTSGSRVNEQFF
>NA|many|TRBJ2-7|TRBV19
TGTGCCAGTACCCAGTCGGGCCAGGGAACCCCCTACGAGCAGTACTTC
CASTQSGQGTPYEQYF
>TRBD1|many|TRBJ2-5|TRBV20-1
TGCAGTGCAAACCCGGGACAGGAGGGAGAGACCCAGTACTTC
CSANPGQEGETQYF
>TRBD1|many|TRBJ2-7|TRBV20-1
TGCAGTGCTCCCCCAACCGGGACAGGGGGCTACGAGCAGTACTTC
CSAPPTGTGGYEQYF
>TRBD2|NA|TRBJ2-1|TRBV19
TGTGCCAGTAGTATGGTGCTAGCGGGAGGGGATGAGCAGTTCTTC
CASSMVLAGGDEQFF
>TRBD1|many|TRBJ1-3|TRBV12-3/TRBV12-4
TGTGCCAGCAGTTTCGGGACAGGGGGTTTGAGCTCTGGAAACACCATATATTTT
CASSFGTGGLSSGNTIYF
>TRBD2|NA|TRBJ2-1|TRBV20-1
TGCAGTGCTGTGGGACTAGCGGGACGGGGCATTTCCTACAATGAGCAGTTCTTC
CSAVGLAGRGISYNEQFF
>TRBD2|few|TRBJ2-7|TRBV12-3/TRBV12-4
TGTGCCAGCAGTTCCCCGCTTCGGACTAGTGCGTCCGCACTTTACGAGCAGTACTTC
CASSSPLRTSASALYEQYF
>NA|NA|TRBJ2-3|TRBV9
TGTGCCAGCAGCCAGGAAACTAGCACAGATACGCAGTATTTT
CASSQETSTDTQYF
>NA|NA|TRBJ2-1|TRBV9
TGTGCCAGCAGCCCGTCGGACGGGATAGGGTTCTTC
CASSPSDGIGFF
>NA|NA|TRBJ1-2|TRBV6-1
TGTGCCAGCAGTGAAAACGGGGCGGATGAGGTGTGGGGCTACACCTTC
CASSENGADEVWGYTF
>TRBD1|NA|TRBJ2-7|TRBV5-1
TGCGCCAGCAGCCAAAGACAGGGGAGCTCCTCCGAGCAGTATTTC
CASSQRQGSSSEQYF
>NA|NA|TRBJ2-7|TRBV30
TGTGCCTGGAGTGGAGGGGAGCAGTACTTC
CAWSGGEQYF
>NA|many|TRBJ2-7|TRBV20-1
TGCAGTGCTTACACCACCGGTGAAGCCGAGCAGTACTTC
CSAYTTGEAEQYF
>TRBD1|few|TRBJ2-7|TRBV7-8
TGTGCCAGCAGCTCGACGAACAACAGGGGGCTCACCTACGAGCAGTACTTC
CASSSTNNRGLTYEQYF
>NA|many|TRBJ2-7|TRBV28
TGTGCCAGCACTCCCCACGGGGGTCTCTCCTACGAGCAGTACTTC
CASTPHGGLSYEQYF
>TRBD1|few|TRBJ1-4|TRBV24-1
TGTGCCACCAGTGATGGGACAGGGGGTGAAAAACTGTTTTTT
CATSDGTGGEKLFF
>NA|NA|TRBJ2-2|TRBV5-1
TGCGCCAGCAGCTTGGGGGGATTCGAGCCCGGGGAGCTGTTTTTT
CASSLGGFEPGELFF
>NA|many|TRBJ2-5|TRBV3-1
TGTGCCAGCAGCCAAGATCTTCGCACCCAGTACTTC
CASSQDLRTQYF